These 9 T cell receptor beta chains share one sample of origin, sequenced in a study of blood T cell repertoires in COVID-19. Profiled with immunoSEQ multiplex PCR; TCRdb holds only in-frame clones, not every one. This sample yields 150,000 to 200,000 clones, of which more than 70% are seen a single time; about 4.2% belongs to the top ten. Source material: peripheral blood. All receptors derive from a human donor in a cohort sampled during active COVID-19.

The chain joins TRBV2 to TRBJ1-5; a weak D match, TRBD1 (6 bases). Germline CDR1 reads SNHLY; CDR2 reads FYNNEI. Trimming removed 6 bases at V and 5 bases at J, with 17 bases between. The CDR3 runs to 15 residues. CDR3 sequence reads: CASSGGPYRDQPQHF. Written as DNA, the CDR3 is TGTGCCAGCAGCGGGGGGCCCTACCGGGATCAGCCCCAGCATTTT.

This chain connects TRBV5-8 to TRBJ2-3; TRBD2 matches 13 bases. With 5 bases clipped from V and 8 bases from J, the junction kept 8 bases outside the gene matches. Germline values: CDR1 SGHTS, CDR2 YDEGEE. The CDR3 extends over 15 amino acids. The CDR3 reads CASRTSGGPAGTQYF. As DNA, the CDR3 is TGTGCCAGCAGGACTAGCGGGGGGCCAGCGGGTACGCAGTATTTT.

The chain uses TRBV5-1 and TRBJ2-7; a weak D match, TRBD2 (6 bases). This CDR3 region has 15 residues. V was clipped by 0 bases and J by 2 bases, with 12 bases between them. From germline, CDR1 is SGHRS and CDR2 YFSETQ. CDR3 nucleotide sequence: TGCGCCAGCAGCTTGGGACTCGGGGGTCCCTACGAGCAGTACTTC. This translates into CASSLGLGGPYEQYF.

The chain links TRBV19 to TRBJ1-6; the D is unclear. The V gene's germline CDR1 is LNHDA and CDR2 SQIVND (reference sequence). V lost 3 bases and J 6 bases, leaving 18 bases between the germline ends. The CDR3 contains 17 residues. The CDR3 coding sequence is TGTGCCAGTAGTATCGCGGGATTGGTGTCCCCTAATTCACCCCTCCACTTT. Its protein is CASSIAGLVSPNSPLHF.

The chain joins TRBV27 to TRBJ1-5; 9 bases are a match to TRBD1. Unmatched junction bases numbered 11, after V lost 10 bases and J lost 7 bases. Per the germline V gene, CDR1 is MNHEY and CDR2 is SMNVEV (reference sequence). The CDR3 spans 14 residues. The CDR3 sequence is CATYTGGWWQPQHF. The CDR3 nucleotides are TGTGCCACCTATACAGGGGGCTGGTGGCAGCCCCAGCATTTT.

This sequence joins TRBV7-2 and TRBJ2-5; weak D call: TRBD2 (5 bases). CDR1 and CDR2 (germline): SGHTA, FQGNSA. This CDR3 comprises 14 residues. Trimming stripped 5 bases from V and 4 bases from J, with 14 bases between. The CDR3 bases are TGTGCCAGCAGCACCGGACTCGACCGAGAGACCCAGTACTTC. Translating it yields CASSTGLDRETQYF.

V and J are TRBV27 and TRBJ2-1; the D gene is possibly TRBD2 (6 bases). The CDR3 has 13 amino acids. Trimming took 4 bases from V and 4 from J, leaving 8 bases between them. Germline V gene lookup returns CDR1 MNHEY and CDR2 SMNVEV (reference sequence). CDR3 sequence reads: CASSSGLYNEQFF. CDR3 DNA sequence: TGTGCCAGCAGTTCGGGACTTTACAATGAGCAGTTCTTC.

This clone came up once. V gene TRBV6-2 or TRBV6-3 combines with J gene TRBJ2-7, with TRBD2 identical over 9 bases. The trim removed 0 bases at V and 7 bases at J, leaving 7 bases unmatched. Per the germline V gene, CDR1 is MNHEY and CDR2 is SVGEGT. The CDR3 extends over 15 amino acids. The CDR3 nucleotides read TGTGCCAGCAGTTACTCTTTAGCGGGAGCCCGGGAGCAGTACTTC. Encoded protein: CASSYSLAGAREQYF.

The rearrangement uses TRBV6-6 and TRBJ2-5; TRBD1 is a possible D gene (5 bases). The CDR3 has 12 amino acids. CDR1 is MNHNY, CDR2 SVGAGI, per germline (reference sequence). V dropped 8 bases and J dropped 5 bases, with 12 bases sitting between them. CDR3 sequence (DNA): TGTGCCAGCGGGCGACAGTGGGAGACCCAGTACTTC. Amino acid sequence: CASGRQWETQYF.